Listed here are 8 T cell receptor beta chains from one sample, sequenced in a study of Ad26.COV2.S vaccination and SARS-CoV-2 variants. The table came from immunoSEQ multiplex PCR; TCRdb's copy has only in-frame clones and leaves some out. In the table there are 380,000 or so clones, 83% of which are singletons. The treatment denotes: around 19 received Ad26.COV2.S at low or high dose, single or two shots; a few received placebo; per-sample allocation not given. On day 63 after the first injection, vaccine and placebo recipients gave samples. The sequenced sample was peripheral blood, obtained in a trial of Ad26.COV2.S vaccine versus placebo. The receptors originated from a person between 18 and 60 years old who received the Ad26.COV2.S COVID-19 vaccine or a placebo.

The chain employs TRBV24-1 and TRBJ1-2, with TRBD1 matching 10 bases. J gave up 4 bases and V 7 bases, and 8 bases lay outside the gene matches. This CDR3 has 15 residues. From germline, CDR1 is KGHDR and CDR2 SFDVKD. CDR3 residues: CATSRPGTGVYGYTF. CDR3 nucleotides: TGTGCCACCAGCCGTCCCGGGACAGGGGTCTATGGCTACACCTTC.

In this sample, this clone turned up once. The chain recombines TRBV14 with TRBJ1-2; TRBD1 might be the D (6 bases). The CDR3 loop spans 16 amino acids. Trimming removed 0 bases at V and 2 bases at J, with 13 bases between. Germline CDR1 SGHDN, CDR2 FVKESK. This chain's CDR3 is CASSQDLWGQNYGYTF. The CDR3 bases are TGTGCCAGCAGCCAAGATCTTTGGGGGCAGAACTATGGCTACACCTTC.

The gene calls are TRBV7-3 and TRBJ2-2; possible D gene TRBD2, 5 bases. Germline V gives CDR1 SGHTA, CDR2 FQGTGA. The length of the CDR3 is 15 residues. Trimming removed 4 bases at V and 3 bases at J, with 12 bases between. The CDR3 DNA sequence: TGTGCCAGCAGCTCGGCGGGCCTATACACCGGGGAGCTGTTTTTT. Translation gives CASSSAGLYTGELFF.

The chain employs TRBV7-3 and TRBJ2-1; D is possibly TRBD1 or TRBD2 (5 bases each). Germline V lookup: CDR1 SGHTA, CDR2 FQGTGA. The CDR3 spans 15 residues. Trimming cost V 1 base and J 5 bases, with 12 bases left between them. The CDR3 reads CASSLIGGGDNEQFF. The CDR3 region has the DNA TGTGCCAGCAGCTTAATTGGGGGTGGGGACAATGAGCAGTTCTTC.

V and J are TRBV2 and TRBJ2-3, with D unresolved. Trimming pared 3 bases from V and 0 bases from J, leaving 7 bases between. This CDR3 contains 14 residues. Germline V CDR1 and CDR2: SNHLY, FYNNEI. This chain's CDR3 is CASSDSLSTDTQYF. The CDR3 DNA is TGTGCCAGCAGTGATTCCTTAAGCACAGATACGCAGTATTTT.

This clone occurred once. The CDR3 region has the DNA TGTGCCAGTAGAGTGGGGGCCGACTCCTACGAGCAGTACTTC. It specifies CASRVGADSYEQYF. V usage is TRBV19 and J usage is TRBJ2-7; a weak D match, TRBD1 (6 bases). CDR3 length equals 14 residues. Per germline, CDR1 LNHDA and CDR2 SQIVND (reference sequence). V was pared by 6 bases and J by 0 bases, with 12 bases between.

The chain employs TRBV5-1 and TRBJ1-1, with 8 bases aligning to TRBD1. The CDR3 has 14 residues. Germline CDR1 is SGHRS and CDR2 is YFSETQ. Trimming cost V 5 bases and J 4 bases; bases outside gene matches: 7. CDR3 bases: TGCGCCAGCAGGACGGCAGGGGGCAGCACTGAAGCTTTCTTT. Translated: CASRTAGGSTEAFF.

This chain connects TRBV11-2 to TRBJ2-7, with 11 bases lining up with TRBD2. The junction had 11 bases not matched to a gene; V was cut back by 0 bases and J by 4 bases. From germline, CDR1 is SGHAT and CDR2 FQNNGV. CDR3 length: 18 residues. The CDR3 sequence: CASSLDSPNSGRGYEQYF. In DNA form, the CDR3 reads TGTGCCAGCAGCTTAGATTCTCCCAATAGCGGGAGGGGTTACGAGCAGTACTTC.